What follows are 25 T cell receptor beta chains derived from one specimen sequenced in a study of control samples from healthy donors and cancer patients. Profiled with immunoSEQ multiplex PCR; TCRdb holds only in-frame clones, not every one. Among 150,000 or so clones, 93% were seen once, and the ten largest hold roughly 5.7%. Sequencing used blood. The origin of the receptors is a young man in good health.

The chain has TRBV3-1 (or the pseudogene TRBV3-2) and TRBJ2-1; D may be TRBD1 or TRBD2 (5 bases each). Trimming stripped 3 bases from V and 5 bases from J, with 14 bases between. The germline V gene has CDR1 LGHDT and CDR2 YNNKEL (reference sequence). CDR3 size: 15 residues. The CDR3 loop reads CASSHRDDYHNEQFF. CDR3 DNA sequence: TGTGCCAGCAGCCATAGGGACGACTACCACAATGAGCAGTTCTTC.

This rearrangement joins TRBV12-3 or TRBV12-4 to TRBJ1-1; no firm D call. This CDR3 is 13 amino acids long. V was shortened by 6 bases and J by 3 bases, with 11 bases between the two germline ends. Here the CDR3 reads CASRLDVHTEAFF. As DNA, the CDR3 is TGTGCCAGCAGGCTTGATGTACACACTGAAGCTTTCTTT.

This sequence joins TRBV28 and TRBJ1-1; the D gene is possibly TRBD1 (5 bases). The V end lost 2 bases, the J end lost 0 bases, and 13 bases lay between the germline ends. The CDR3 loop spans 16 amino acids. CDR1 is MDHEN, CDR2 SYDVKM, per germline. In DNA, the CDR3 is TGTGCCAGCAGTTTAGGGCCAGGGCTCATGAACACTGAAGCTTTCTTT. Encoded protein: CASSLGPGLMNTEAFF.

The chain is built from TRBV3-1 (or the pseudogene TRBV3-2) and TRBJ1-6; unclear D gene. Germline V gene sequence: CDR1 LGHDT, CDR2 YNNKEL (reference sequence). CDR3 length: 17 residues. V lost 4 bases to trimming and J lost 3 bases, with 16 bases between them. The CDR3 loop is CASSPTILGGYNSPLHF. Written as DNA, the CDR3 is TGTGCCAGCAGCCCTACCATCCTGGGAGGCTATAATTCACCCCTCCACTTT.

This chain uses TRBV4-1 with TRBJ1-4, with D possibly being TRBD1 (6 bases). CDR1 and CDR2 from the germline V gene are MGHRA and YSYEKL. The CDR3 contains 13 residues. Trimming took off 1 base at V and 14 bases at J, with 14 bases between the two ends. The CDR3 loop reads CASSQGLQGGLFF. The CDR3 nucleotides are TGCGCCAGCAGCCAAGGTCTACAGGGAGGGCTGTTTTTT.

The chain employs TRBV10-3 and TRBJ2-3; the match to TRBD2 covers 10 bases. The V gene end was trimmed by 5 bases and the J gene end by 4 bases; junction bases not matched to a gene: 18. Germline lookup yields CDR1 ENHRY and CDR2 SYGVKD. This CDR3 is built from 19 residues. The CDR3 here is CAISTLAGAGVKWADTQYF. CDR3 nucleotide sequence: TGTGCCATCAGTACTCTAGCGGGAGCTGGGGTTAAATGGGCAGATACGCAGTATTTT.

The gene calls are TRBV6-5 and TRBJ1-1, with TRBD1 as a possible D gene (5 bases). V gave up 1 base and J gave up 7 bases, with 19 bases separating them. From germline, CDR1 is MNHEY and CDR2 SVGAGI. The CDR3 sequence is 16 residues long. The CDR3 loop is CASSYLVGTLGNEAFF. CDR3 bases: TGTGCCAGCAGTTACTTAGTCGGGACGCTGGGGAATGAAGCTTTCTTT.

CDR3 protein: CASSMGDRGTDTQYF. As DNA, the CDR3 is TGTGCCAGTAGTATGGGGGACAGGGGTACAGATACGCAGTATTTT. The chain joins TRBV19 to TRBJ2-3, with TRBD1 matching over 10 bases. The CDR3 is 15 residues long. Germline V gene sequence: CDR1 LNHDA, CDR2 SQIVND (reference sequence). The V and J ends lost 3 bases and 3 bases, in that order; junction bases with no gene match: 3.

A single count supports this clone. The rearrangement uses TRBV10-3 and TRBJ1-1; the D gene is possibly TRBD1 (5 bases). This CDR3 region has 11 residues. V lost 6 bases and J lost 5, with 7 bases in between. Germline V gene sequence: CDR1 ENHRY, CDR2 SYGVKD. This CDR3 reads CAIRGGTEAFF. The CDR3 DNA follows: TGTGCCATCAGGGGGGGAACTGAAGCTTTCTTT.

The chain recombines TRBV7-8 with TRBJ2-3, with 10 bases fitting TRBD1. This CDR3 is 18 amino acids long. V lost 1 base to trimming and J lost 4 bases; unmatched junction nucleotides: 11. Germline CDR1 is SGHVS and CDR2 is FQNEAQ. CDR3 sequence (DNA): TGTGCCAGCAGCTTAGGCCGACGGTTGGGGACAGGGGCAGATACGCAGTATTTT. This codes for CASSLGRRLGTGADTQYF. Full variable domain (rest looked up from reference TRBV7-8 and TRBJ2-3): GAGVSQSPRYKVAKRGQDVALRCDPISGHVSLFWYQQALGQGPEFLTYFQNEAQLDKSGLPSDRFFAERPEGSVSTLKIQRTQQEDSAVYLCASSLGRRLGTGADTQYFGPGTRLTVL.

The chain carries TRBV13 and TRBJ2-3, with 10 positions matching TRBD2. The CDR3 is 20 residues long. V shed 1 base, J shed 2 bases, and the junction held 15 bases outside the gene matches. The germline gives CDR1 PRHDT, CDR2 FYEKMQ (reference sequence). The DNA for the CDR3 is TGTGCCAGCAGCTTAGAAGCCCCGACCAGGACTAGCGGTTACACAGATACGCAGTATTTT. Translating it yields CASSLEAPTRTSGYTDTQYF.

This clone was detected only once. This chain's CDR3 is CASSPLPRANEQFF. CDR3 bases: TGCGCCAGCAGCCCCCTACCCAGGGCCAATGAGCAGTTCTTC. The genes are TRBV5-1 and TRBJ2-1, with D perhaps matching TRBD1 (5 bases). The CDR3 covers 14 residues. Germline loops: CDR1 SGHRS, CDR2 YFSETQ. V lost 4 bases to trimming and J lost 6 bases, with 14 bases between them.

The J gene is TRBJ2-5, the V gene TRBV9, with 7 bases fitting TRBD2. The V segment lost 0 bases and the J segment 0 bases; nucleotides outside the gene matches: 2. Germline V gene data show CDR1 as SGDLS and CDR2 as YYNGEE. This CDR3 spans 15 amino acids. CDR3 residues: CASSVEGRDQETQYF. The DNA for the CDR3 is TGTGCCAGCAGCGTAGAGGGGAGGGACCAAGAGACCCAGTACTTC. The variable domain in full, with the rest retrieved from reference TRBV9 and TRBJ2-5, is DSGVTQTPKHLITATGQRVTLRCSPRSGDLSVYWYQQSLDQGLQFLIQYYNGEERAKGNILERFSAQQFPDLHSELNLSSLELGDSALYFCASSVEGRDQETQYFGPGTRLLVL.

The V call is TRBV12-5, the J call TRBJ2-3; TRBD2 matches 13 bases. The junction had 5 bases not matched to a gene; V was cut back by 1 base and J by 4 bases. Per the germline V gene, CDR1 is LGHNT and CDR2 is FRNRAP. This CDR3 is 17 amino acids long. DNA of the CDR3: TGTGCTAGTGGTTTGGGACTAGCGGGGGGTTGGGCAGATACGCAGTATTTT. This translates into CASGLGLAGGWADTQYF. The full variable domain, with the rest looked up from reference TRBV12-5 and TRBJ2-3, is DARVTQTPRHKVTEMGQEVTMRCQPILGHNTVFWYRQTMMQGLELLAYFRNRAPLDDSGMPKDRFSAEMPDATLATLKIQPSEPRDSAVYFCASGLGLAGGWADTQYFGPGTRLTVL.

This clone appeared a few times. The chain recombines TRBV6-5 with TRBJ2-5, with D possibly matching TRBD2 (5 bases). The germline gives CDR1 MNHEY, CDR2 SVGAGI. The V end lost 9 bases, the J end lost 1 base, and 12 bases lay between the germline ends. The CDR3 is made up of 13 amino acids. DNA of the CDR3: TGTGCCAGTAGTCGAGGGATCCAAGAGACCCAGTACTTC. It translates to CASSRGIQETQYF.

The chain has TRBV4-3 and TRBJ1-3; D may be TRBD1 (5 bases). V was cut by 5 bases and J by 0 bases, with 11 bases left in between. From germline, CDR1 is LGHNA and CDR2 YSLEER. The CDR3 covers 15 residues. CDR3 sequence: CASSIDRASGNTIYF. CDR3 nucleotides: TGCGCCAGCAGCATCGACAGAGCCTCTGGAAACACCATATATTTT.

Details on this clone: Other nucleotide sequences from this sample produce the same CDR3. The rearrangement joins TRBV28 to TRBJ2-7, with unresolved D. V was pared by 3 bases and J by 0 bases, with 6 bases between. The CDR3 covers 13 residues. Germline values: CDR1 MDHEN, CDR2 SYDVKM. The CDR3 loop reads CASSLGLSYEQYF. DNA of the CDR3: TGTGCCAGCAGTTTGGGTCTCTCCTACGAGCAGTACTTC.

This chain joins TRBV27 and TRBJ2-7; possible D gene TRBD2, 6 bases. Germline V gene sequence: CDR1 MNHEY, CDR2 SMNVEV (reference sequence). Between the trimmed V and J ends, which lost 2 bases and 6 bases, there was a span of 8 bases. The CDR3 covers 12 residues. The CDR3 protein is CASSLRGGEQYF. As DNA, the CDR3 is TGTGCCAGCAGTTTAAGGGGAGGCGAGCAGTACTTC.

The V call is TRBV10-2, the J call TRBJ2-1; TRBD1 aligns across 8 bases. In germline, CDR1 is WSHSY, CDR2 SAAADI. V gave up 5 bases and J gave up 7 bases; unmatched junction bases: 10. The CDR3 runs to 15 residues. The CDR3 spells CASSQSLTGANEQFF. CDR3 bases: TGCGCCAGCAGTCAATCCCTGACAGGGGCGAATGAGCAGTTCTTC.

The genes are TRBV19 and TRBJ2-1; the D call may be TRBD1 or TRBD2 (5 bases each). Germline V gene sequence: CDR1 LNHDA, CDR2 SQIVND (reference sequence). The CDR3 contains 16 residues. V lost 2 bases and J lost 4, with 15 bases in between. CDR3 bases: TGTGCCAGTAGTATAAAGGTCCGGGACCATTACAATGAGCAGTTCTTC. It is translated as CASSIKVRDHYNEQFF. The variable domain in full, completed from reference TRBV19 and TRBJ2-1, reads DGGITQSPKYLFRKEGQNVTLSCEQNLNHDAMYWYRQDPGQGLRLIYYSQIVNDFQKGDIAEGYSVSREKKESFPLTVTSAQKNPTAFYLCASSIKVRDHYNEQFFGPGTRLTVL.

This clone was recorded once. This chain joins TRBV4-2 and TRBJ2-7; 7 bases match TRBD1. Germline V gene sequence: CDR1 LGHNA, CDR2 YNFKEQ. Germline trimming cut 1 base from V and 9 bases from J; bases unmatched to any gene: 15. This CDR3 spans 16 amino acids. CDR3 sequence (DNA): TGTGCCAGCAGCCAAGGTTTACAGGGGTCGGTTTTATGGCAGTACTTC. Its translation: CASSQGLQGSVLWQYF.

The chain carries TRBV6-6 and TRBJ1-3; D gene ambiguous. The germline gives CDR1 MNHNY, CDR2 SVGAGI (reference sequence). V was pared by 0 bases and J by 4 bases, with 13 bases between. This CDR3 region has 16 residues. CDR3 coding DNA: TGTGCCAGCAGTTACTCCCCTTCGGGCTCGGGAAACACCATATATTTT. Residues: CASSYSPSGSGNTIYF.

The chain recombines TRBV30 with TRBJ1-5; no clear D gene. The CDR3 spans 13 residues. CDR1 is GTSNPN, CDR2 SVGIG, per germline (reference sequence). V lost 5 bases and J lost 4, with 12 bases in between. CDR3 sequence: CAWGSGENQPQHF. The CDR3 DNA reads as TGTGCCTGGGGGAGTGGAGAAAATCAGCCCCAGCATTTT.

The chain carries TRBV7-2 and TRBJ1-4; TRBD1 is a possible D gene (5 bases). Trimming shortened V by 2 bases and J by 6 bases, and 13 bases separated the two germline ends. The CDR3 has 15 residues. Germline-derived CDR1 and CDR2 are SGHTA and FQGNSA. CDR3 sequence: CASSLSGRKDEKLFF. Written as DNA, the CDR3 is TGTGCCAGCAGCTTATCAGGGCGGAAGGATGAAAAACTGTTTTTT.

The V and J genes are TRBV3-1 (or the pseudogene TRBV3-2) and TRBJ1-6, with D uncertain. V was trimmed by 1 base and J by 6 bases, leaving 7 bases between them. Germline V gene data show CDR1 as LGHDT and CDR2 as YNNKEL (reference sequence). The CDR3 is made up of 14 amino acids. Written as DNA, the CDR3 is TGTGCCAGCAGCCAAGGGGGAGGTAATTCACCCCTCCACTTT. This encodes CASSQGGGNSPLHF.